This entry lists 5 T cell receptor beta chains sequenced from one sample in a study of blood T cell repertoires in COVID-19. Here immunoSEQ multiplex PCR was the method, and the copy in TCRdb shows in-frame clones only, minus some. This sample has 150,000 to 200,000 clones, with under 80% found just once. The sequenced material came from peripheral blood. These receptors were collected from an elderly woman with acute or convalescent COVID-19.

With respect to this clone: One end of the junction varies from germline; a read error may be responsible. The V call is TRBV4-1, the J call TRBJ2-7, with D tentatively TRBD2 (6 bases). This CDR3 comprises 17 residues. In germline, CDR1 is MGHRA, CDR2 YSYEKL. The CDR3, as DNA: TGCGCCCGCAGCCGACCCGAAGGAGGGTTATTCTCCTACGAGCAGTACTTC. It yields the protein CARSRPEGGLFSYEQYF.

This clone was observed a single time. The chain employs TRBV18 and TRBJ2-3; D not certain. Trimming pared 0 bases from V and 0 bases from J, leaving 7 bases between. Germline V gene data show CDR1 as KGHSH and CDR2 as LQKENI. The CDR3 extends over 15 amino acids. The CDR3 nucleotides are TGTGCCAGCTCACCACCCCGGCGGAGCACAGATACGCAGTATTTT. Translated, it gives CASSPPRRSTDTQYF.

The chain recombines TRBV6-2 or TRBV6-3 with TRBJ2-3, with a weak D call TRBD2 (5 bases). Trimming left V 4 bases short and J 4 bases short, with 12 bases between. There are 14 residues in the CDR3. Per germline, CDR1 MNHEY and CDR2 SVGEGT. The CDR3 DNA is TGTGCCAGCAGTTTCGCGGGTTTTCCAGATACGCAGTATTTT. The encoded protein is CASSFAGFPDTQYF.

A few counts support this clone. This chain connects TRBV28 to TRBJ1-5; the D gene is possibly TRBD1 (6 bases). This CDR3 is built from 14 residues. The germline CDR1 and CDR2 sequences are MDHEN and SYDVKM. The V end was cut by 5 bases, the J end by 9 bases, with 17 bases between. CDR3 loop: CASSAPPAGAPQHF. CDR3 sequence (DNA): TGTGCCAGCAGTGCCCCCCCGGCAGGGGCGCCCCAGCATTTT.

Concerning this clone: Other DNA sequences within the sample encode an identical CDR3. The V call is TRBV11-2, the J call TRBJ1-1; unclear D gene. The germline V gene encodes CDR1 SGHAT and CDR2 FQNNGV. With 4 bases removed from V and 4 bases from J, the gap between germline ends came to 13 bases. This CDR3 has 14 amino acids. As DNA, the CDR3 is TGTGCCAGCAGCTACCCGAATCGCGGCACTGAAGCTTTCTTT. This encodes CASSYPNRGTEAFF.